One sample yielded the 20 T cell receptor beta chains listed below, sequenced in a study of blood T cell repertoires in COVID-19. TCRdb's table, derived via immunoSEQ multiplex PCR, lists solely in-frame clones and lacks some. The data hold about 50,000 clones, with almost 95% observed a single time. Material for sequencing was peripheral blood. Receptors were obtained from a man between 45 and 60 years old with active COVID-19.

V gene TRBV2 combines with J gene TRBJ2-1; the D gene is possibly TRBD1 (6 bases). The germline V gene encodes CDR1 SNHLY and CDR2 FYNNEI. The CDR3 runs to 13 residues. V lost 4 bases and J 10 bases, leaving 14 bases between the germline ends. DNA for the CDR3: TGTGCCAGCAGTGGGGCAGGGGCAAGCGAGCAGTTCTTC. Protein sequence: CASSGAGASEQFF.

This clone is a singleton in its sample. The chain is built from TRBV18 and TRBJ2-1, with 10 bases that match TRBD2. CDR3 length: 16 residues. The germline V gene has CDR1 KGHSH and CDR2 LQKENI. The V gene end was trimmed by 1 base and the J gene end by 10 bases; junction bases not matched to a gene: 10. CDR3 in amino acids: CASSPLEGLAGDEQFF. CDR3 nucleotides: TGTGCCAGCTCACCACTAGAGGGCCTAGCGGGAGACGAGCAGTTCTTC.

The rearrangement uses TRBV4-1 and TRBJ2-2, with 8 bases lining up with TRBD2. The CDR3 runs 16 residues. CDR1 MGHRA and CDR2 YSYEKL come from the germline V gene. V lost 3 bases, J lost 2 bases, and 5 bases stayed unmatched. CDR3 region: CASSQASGRNTGELFF. The CDR3 nucleotides are TGCGCCAGCAGCCAGGCTAGCGGGCGAAACACCGGGGAGCTGTTTTTT.

The V and J genes are TRBV5-1 and TRBJ1-6, with D tentatively TRBD1 (6 bases). The V gene's germline CDR1 is SGHRS and CDR2 YFSETQ. Trimming shortened V by 7 bases and J by 9 bases, and 11 bases separated the two germline ends. The CDR3 contains 12 residues. The CDR3 DNA reads as TGCGCCAGCCGGGACATCAGTTCACCCCTCCACTTT. This sequence encodes CASRDISSPLHF.

The genes are TRBV7-8 and TRBJ2-7; 7 nucleotides align to TRBD1. Germline V CDR1 and CDR2: SGHVS, FQNEAQ. After removal of 4 bases from V and 6 bases from J, the junction contained 12 bases not matched to a gene. The CDR3 runs 15 residues. CDR3 coding DNA: TGTGCCAGCAGCTGGGGTACAGGGGCATCTGGCGAGCAGTACTTC. Residues: CASSWGTGASGEQYF.

The chain combines TRBV19 with TRBJ1-1; D is unresolved. The CDR3 spans 11 residues. The germline V gene has CDR1 LNHDA and CDR2 SQIVND (reference sequence). Trimming stripped 5 bases from V and 11 bases from J, with 12 bases between. CDR3 protein: CASSSGPLAFF. In nucleotides, the CDR3 is TGTGCCAGTAGTTCGGGTCCCCTGGCTTTCTTT. Variable domain in full (rest from reference TRBV19 and TRBJ1-1): DGGITQSPKYLFRKEGQNVTLSCEQNLNHDAMYWYRQDPGQGLRLIYYSQIVNDFQKGDIAEGYSVSREKKESFPLTVTSAQKNPTAFYLCASSSGPLAFFGQGTRLTVV.

This sequence joins TRBV11-2 and TRBJ2-5; the match to TRBD1 covers 7 bases. With V trimmed by 5 bases and J by 2 bases, 8 bases remained unmatched. This CDR3 contains 15 residues. Germline V gene lookup returns CDR1 SGHAT and CDR2 FQNNGV. The CDR3 spells CASSTGTVTQETQYF. CDR3 DNA: TGTGCCAGCAGCACAGGGACAGTAACACAAGAGACCCAGTACTTC. The full variable domain, rest sourced from reference TRBV11-2 and TRBJ2-5, is EAGVAQSPRYKIIEKRQSVAFWCNPISGHATLYWYQQILGQGPKLLIQFQNNGVVDDSQLPKDRFSAERLKGVDSTLKIQPAKLEDSAVYLCASSTGTVTQETQYFGPGTRLLVL.

This chain uses TRBV2 with TRBJ1-6, with a possible D match to TRBD1 (6 bases). V was clipped by 3 bases and J by 5 bases, with 20 bases between them. The length of the CDR3 is 18 residues. CDR1 is SNHLY and CDR2 is FYNNEI in the germline V gene. CDR3 sequence: CASSEPWGRGDHNSPLHF. The CDR3 DNA follows: TGTGCCAGCAGTGAGCCTTGGGGCAGGGGAGACCATAATTCACCCCTCCACTTT. Drawing the rest from reference TRBV2 and TRBJ1-6, the complete variable domain is EPEVTQTPSHQVTQMGQEVILRCVPISNHLYFYWYRQILGQKVEFLVSFYNNEISEKSEIFDDQFSVERPDGSNFTLKIRSTKLEDSAMYFCASSEPWGRGDHNSPLHFGNGTRLTVT.

The gene calls are TRBV10-3 and TRBJ2-7, with 10 positions matching TRBD1. From germline, CDR1 is ENHRY and CDR2 SYGVKD. This CDR3 has 14 amino acids. Trimming at V came to 6 bases and at J to 5 bases, leaving 7 bases not matched to a gene. The CDR3 DNA reads as TGTGCCATCAGCGGAGGGACAGGGGCGAACGAGCAGTACTTC. This codes for CAISGGTGANEQYF.

The V call is TRBV7-9, the J call TRBJ1-4; 10 bases map to TRBD1. CDR1 and CDR2 (germline): SEHNR, FQNEAQ (reference sequence). The CDR3 is made up of 14 amino acids. J was trimmed by 6 bases and V by 6 bases; bases with no gene match: 4. This chain's CDR3 is CASSSGTGDEKLFF. As DNA, the CDR3 is TGTGCCAGCAGTTCCGGGACAGGGGATGAAAAACTGTTTTTT.

The rearrangement joins TRBV4-2 to TRBJ2-7, with D perhaps TRBD1 (6 bases). Trimming took off 0 bases at V and 3 bases at J, with 12 bases between the two ends. Germline V CDR1 and CDR2: LGHNA, YNFKEQ. The CDR3 has 15 amino acids. For the CDR3, the DNA is TGTGCCAGCAGCCAAGACAGGACAGCGAGCTACGAGCAGTACTTC. It is translated as CASSQDRTASYEQYF.

The chain carries TRBV2 and TRBJ1-2, with D unresolved. Germline V gene data show CDR1 as SNHLY and CDR2 as FYNNEI. V was shortened by 4 bases and J by 7 bases, with 7 bases between the two germline ends. The CDR3 sequence is 11 residues long. CDR3 DNA: TGTGCCAGCAGTGTGCGTATTGGCTACACCTTC. It codes for CASSVRIGYTF.

This chain uses TRBV4-1 with TRBJ2-5, with 16 bases lining up with TRBD2. Germline loops: CDR1 MGHRA, CDR2 YSYEKL. V was pared by 4 bases and J by 5 bases, with 1 base of the junction left unmatched. The CDR3 is 15 residues long. CDR3 protein: CASSPGLAGGETQYF. The CDR3 DNA reads as TGCGCCAGCAGCCCGGGACTAGCGGGAGGGGAGACCCAGTACTTC.

The rearrangement joins TRBV9 to TRBJ1-4, with a possible D match to TRBD1 (5 bases). Trimming removed 3 bases at V and 5 bases at J, with 14 bases between. The CDR3 runs 15 residues. Germline V gives CDR1 SGDLS, CDR2 YYNGEE. The CDR3 loop reads CASSGTAQGNEKLFF. CDR3 bases: TGTGCCAGCAGCGGCACGGCTCAGGGAAATGAAAAACTGTTTTTT.

V is TRBV5-6 and J is TRBJ2-5, with 7 bases that match TRBD1. The CDR3 consists of 13 residues. V lost 4 bases, J lost 5 bases, and 5 bases stayed unmatched. Germline V CDR1 and CDR2: SGHDT, YYEEEE. This CDR3 is CASSQTGSETQYF. The DNA of the CDR3 is TGTGCCAGCAGCCAGACAGGGTCCGAGACCCAGTACTTC. Looking up the rest from reference TRBV5-6 and TRBJ2-5 gives the full variable domain: DAGVTQSPTHLIKTRGQQVTLRCSPKSGHDTVSWYQQALGQGPQFIFQYYEEEERQRGNFPDRFSGHQFPNYSSELNVNALLLGDSALYLCASSQTGSETQYFGPGTRLLVL.

The V and J genes are TRBV14 and TRBJ2-3, with D perhaps TRBD2 (5 bases). The CDR3 has 16 amino acids. Germline V lookup: CDR1 SGHDN, CDR2 FVKESK. Deletions cut 3 bases from V and 1 base from J, with 14 bases between. CDR3 nucleotide sequence: TGTGCCAGCAGCCAGGGTTGGGGAGAGGGCACAGATACGCAGTATTTT. Encoded protein: CASSQGWGEGTDTQYF.

The chain is built from TRBV4-1 and TRBJ2-5; possible D gene TRBD1, 5 bases. This CDR3 comprises 15 residues. The germline V gene has CDR1 MGHRA and CDR2 YSYEKL. Trimming removed 4 bases from V and 1 base from J, with 13 bases in between. The CDR3 sequence: CASSLTTDFQETQYF. The CDR3 coding sequence is TGCGCCAGCAGCCTCACGACAGATTTCCAAGAGACCCAGTACTTC.

V gene TRBV5-4 combines with J gene TRBJ2-7; tentatively, D is TRBD2 (6 bases). CDR3 size: 14 residues. The ends were cut back, 0 bases at V and 3 bases at J, with 10 bases in the middle. CDR1 and CDR2 from the germline V gene are SGHNT and YYREEE (reference sequence). CDR3 protein: CASSLGGGNYEQYF. For the CDR3, the DNA is TGTGCCAGCAGCTTGGGTGGAGGGAACTACGAGCAGTACTTC.

The V call is TRBV7-2, the J call TRBJ2-7; maybe TRBD2 (6 bases). V was trimmed by 4 bases and J by 2 bases, leaving 12 bases between them. Germline V lookup: CDR1 SGHTA, CDR2 FQGNSA. The CDR3 length is 14 residues. CDR3 sequence (DNA): TGTGCCAGCAGCTCCGCGTGGGGGGCCTACGAGCAGTACTTC. This encodes CASSSAWGAYEQYF.

The J gene is TRBJ1-5, the V gene TRBV21-1; TRBD1, as called in the table, went unchecked against the DNA. TRBV21-1 is an annotated pseudogene. The CDR3 spans 14 residues. CDR3 in amino acids: CASNDRPVNQPQHF. The CDR3, as DNA: TGTGCCAGCAACGACAGGCCTGTGAATCAGCCCCAGCATTTT.